The clone carrying this TCR beta chain occurred a few times. Its antigen is unidentified. CDR1 LGHNA and CDR2 YSLEER come from the germline V gene. The CDR3 totals 14 residues. Germline trimming cut 4 bases from V and 5 bases from J; bases unmatched to any gene: 4. The sequenced template was cDNA made from the entire isolated RNA. Assay used: immunoSEQ multiplex PCR; TCRdb lists only in-frame clones, some missing. The sample yields about 900,000 clones, roughly 17% seen once. This specimen comes from a study of beta chain features in type 1 diabetes. General observations from the study: Equally in patients and controls, PCR might preferentially amplify shorter templates.

This receptor was obtained from a woman younger than 35 in good health. This rearrangement joins TRBV4-3 to TRBJ1-4, with 7 positions matching TRBD1. Sequenced: naive CD4+ T cells from blood. The CDR3 region is CASSLDRANEKLFF. The CDR3 DNA is TGCGCCAGCAGCCTCGACAGGGCGAATGAAAAACTGTTTTTT.